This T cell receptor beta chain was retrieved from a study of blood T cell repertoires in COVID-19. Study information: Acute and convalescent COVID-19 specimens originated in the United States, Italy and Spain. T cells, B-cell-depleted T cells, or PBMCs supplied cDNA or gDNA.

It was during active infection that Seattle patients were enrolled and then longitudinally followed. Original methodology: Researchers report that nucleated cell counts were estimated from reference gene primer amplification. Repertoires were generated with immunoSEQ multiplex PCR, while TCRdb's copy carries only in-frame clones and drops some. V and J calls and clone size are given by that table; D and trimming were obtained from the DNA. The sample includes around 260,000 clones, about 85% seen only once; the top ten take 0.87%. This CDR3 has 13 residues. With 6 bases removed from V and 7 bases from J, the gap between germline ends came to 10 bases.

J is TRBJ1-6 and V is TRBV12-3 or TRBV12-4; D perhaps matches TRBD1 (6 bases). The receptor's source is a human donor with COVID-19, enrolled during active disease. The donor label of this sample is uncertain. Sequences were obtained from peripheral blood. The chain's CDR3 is CASSRTENSPLHF. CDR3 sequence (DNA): TGTGCCAGCAGCCGGACAGAAAATTCACCCCTCCACTTT.